The rows below give T cell receptor beta chains drawn from one sample of a study of T cell repertoires in cytomegalovirus infection. From the reads, TCRdb called clonotypes with MiXCR, one entry per CDR3 protein. The sample lists 800,000 to 950,000 distinct CDR3 sequences; roughly 33% were seen once. Their specific antigens are unknown. Material: cultured CD8+ T cells from PBMCs, obtained from culture after CMV antigen stimulation. These TCRs come from a human donor in good health (CMV status not recorded). Some clones in this sample may be carry-over from other donors' samples. Each CDR3 is given with its conserved first and last residue. A D gene is named only where the DNA matches it firmly. Size tells how often a clone was seen (once, few, many) or the class of an expanded clone, and some rows leave it out.

j_gene | d_gene | v_gene | abundance | CDR3aa | CDR3nt
TRBJ2-1 | . | TRBV7-6 | . | CASSTTGSGFDEQFF | TGTGCCAGCAGCACGACAGGTTCGGGATTCGATGAGCAGTTCTTC
TRBJ1-4 | . | TRBV7-9 | few | CASSLGVGTNEKLFF | TGTGCCAGCAGCTTAGGGGTGGGAACTAATGAAAAACTGTTTTTT
TRBJ2-2 | . | TRBV6-2/TRBV6-3 | . | CASSYGGHLTGELFF | TGTGCCAGCAGTTACGGGGGACACCTCACCGGGGAGCTGTTTTTT
TRBJ2-2 | TRBD1 | TRBV27 | . | CASRGGQGAGELFF | TGTGCCAGCAGGGGCGGACAGGGAGCCGGGGAGCTGTTTTTT
TRBJ1-1 | TRBD1 | TRBV7-8 | many | CASSTTGWDVEAFF | TGTGCCAGCAGCACGACAGGGTGGGACGTTGAAGCTTTCTTT
TRBJ1-2 | TRBD1 | TRBV29-1 | . | CSAHMPGTGGRYGYTF | TGCAGCGCCCACATGCCCGGGACAGGGGGCCGATATGGCTACACCTTC
TRBJ2-1 | TRBD2 | TRBV7-2 | many | CASSYLAGREQFF | TGTGCCAGCAGCTATCTAGCGGGAAGGGAGCAGTTCTTC
TRBJ2-1 | . | TRBV12-5 | . | CASGFGEAYNEQFF | TGTGCTAGTGGTTTCGGGGAGGCCTACAATGAGCAGTTCTTC
TRBJ1-6 | . | TRBV11-2 | few | CASSSLGSSYNSPLHF | TGTGCCAGCAGCTCCCTAGGGAGCTCCTATAATTCACCCCTCCACTTT
TRBJ1-5 | . | TRBV6-2/TRBV6-3 | . | CASTNWGAQPQHF | TGTGCCAGCACCAACTGGGGTGCTCAGCCCCAGCATTTT
TRBJ1-1 | . | TRBV5-1 | many | CASSLGHQNTEAFF | TGTGCCAGCAGCCTTGGACACCAGAACACTGAAGCTTTCTTT
TRBJ2-1 | . | TRBV4-1 | few | CASSPYRSPNEQFF | TGCGCCAGCAGCCCATATCGATCCCCCAATGAGCAGTTCTTC
TRBJ2-7 | TRBD1 | TRBV7-9 | . | CASSHTGTAIPYEQYF | TGTGCCAGCAGCCACACCGGGACAGCTATTCCCTACGAGCAGTACTTC
TRBJ2-1 | . | TRBV9 | . | CASKAPEGSYNEQFF | TGTGCCAGCAAGGCACCGGAGGGCTCCTACAATGAGCAGTTCTTC
TRBJ2-1 | . | TRBV24-1 | . | CATSDGTGPYNEQFF | TGTGCCACCAGTGACGGGACGGGACCATACAATGAGCAGTTCTTC
TRBJ2-2 | TRBD2 | TRBV7-6 | . | CASSPGLVGDTGELFF | TGTGCCAGCAGCCCCGGACTAGTGGGGGACACCGGGGAGCTGTTTTTT
TRBJ1-2 | . | TRBV10-3 | . | CATFETGFGYTF | TGTGCCACCTTCGAAACAGGGTTCGGCTACACCTTC
TRBJ1-1 | . | TRBV2 | . | CASSDDVGRMNTEAFF | TGTGCCAGCAGTGATGATGTGGGGAGGATGAACACTGAAGCTTTCTTT
TRBJ2-3 | TRBD2 | TRBV28 | . | CASSLIGTSGGAGTQYF | TGTGCCAGCAGTTTAATAGGGACTAGCGGGGGGGCGGGGACGCAGTATTTT
TRBJ1-1 | TRBD1 | TRBV18 | . | CASSPAGTGALITEAFF | TGTGCCAGCTCACCTGCAGGGACAGGGGCCTTGATCACTGAAGCTTTCTTT
TRBJ1-1 | . | TRBV6-2/TRBV6-3 | . | CASSYTLGTEAFF | TGTGCCAGCAGTTACACCCTTGGGACTGAAGCTTTCTTT
TRBJ2-2 | . | TRBV6-1 | . | CASTPWVPHTGELFF | TGTGCCAGCACTCCATGGGTACCGCACACCGGGGAGCTGTTTTTT
TRBJ2-5 | TRBD1 | TRBV27 | . | CASSRRGQEGETQYF | TGTGCCAGCAGCCGGAGGGGACAGGAGGGGGAGACCCAGTACTTC
TRBJ2-7 | . | TRBV14 | . | CASSQHEQYF | TGTGCCAGCAGCCAGCACGAGCAGTACTTC
TRBJ2-3 | . | TRBV6-1 | . | CASNADTQYF | TGTGCCAGCAACGCGGATACGCAGTATTTT
TRBJ2-5 | TRBD1 | TRBV5-6 | few | CASKRTGEGGTLSTQYF | TGTGCCAGCAAGCGGACAGGAGAAGGGGGAACTCTTTCGACCCAGTACTTC
TRBJ1-6 | TRBD1 | TRBV7-6 | . | CASIGTVNSPLHF | TGTGCCAGCATCGGGACAGTAAATTCACCCCTCCACTTT